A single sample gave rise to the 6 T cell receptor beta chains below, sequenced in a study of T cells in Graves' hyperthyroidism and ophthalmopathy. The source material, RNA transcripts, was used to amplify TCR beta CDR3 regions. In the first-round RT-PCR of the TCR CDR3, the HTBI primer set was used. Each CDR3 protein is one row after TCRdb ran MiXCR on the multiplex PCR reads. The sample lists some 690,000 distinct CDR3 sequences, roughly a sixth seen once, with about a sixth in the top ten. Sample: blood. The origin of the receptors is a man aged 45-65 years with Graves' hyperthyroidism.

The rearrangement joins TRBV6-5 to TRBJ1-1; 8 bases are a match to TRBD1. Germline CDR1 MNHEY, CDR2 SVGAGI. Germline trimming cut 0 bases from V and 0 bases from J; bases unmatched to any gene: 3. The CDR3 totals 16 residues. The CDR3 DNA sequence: TGTGCCAGCAGTTACTCCGACAGGGGTTTGAACACTGAAGCTTTCTTT. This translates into CASSYSDRGLNTEAFF.

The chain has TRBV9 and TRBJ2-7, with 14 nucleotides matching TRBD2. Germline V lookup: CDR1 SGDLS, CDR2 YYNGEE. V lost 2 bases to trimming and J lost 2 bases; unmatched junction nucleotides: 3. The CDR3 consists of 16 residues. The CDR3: CASSVGLAGGPYEQYF. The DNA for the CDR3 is TGTGCCAGCAGCGTCGGACTAGCGGGGGGTCCCTACGAGCAGTACTTC.

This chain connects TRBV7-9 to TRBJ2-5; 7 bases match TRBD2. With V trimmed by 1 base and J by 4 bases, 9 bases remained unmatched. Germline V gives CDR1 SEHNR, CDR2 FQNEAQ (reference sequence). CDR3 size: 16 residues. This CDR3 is CASSLESAGEGETQYF. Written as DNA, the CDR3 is TGTGCCAGCAGCTTAGAATCGGCGGGGGAGGGAGAGACCCAGTACTTC.

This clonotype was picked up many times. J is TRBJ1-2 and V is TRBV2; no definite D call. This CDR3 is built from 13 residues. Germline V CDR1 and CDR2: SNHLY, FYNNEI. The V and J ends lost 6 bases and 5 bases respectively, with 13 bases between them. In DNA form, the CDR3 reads TGTGCCAGCAGCGCCGGGTCCTTATATGGCTACACCTTC. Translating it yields CASSAGSLYGYTF.

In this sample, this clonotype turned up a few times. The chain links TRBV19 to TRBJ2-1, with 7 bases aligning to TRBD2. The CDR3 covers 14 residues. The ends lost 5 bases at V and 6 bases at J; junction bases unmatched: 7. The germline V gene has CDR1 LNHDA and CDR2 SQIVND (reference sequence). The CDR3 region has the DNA TGTGCCAGTAGTCACGTGGGAGGGCTCAATGAGCAGTTCTTC. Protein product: CASSHVGGLNEQFF.

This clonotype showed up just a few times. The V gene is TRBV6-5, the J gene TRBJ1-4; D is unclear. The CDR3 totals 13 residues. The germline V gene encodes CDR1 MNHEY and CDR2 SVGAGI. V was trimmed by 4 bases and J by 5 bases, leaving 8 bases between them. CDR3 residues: CASSSVLNEKLFF. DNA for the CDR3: TGTGCCAGCAGTTCTGTCTTAAATGAAAAACTGTTTTTT.